These 7 T cell receptor beta chains were all obtained from the same sample, sequenced in a study of OX40 agonist ivuxolimab in advanced cancers. The library relied on the immunoSEQ multiplex PCR assay. TCRdb's version of the immuneACCESS table is confined to in-frame rearrangements and falls short of the full clone set. An unresolved V gene accounts for under half of the shortfall where checked; the remainder is of unknown origin. Here the sample has fewer than 80,000 clones; about 88% occur a single time. The top ten clonotypes cover roughly 1.2% of the sample. The material was CD4+ or CD8+ T cells sorted from blood, obtained in a trial of the OX40 agonist ivuxolimab. The receptor source for this set is an adult with an advanced solid tumor such as melanoma, head and neck, liver or kidney cancer.

V gene TRBV4-1 combines with J gene TRBJ1-1, with D maybe TRBD1 (5 bases). V shed 0 bases and J shed 1 base, with 15 bases lying between them. This CDR3 region has 17 residues. Germline V gives CDR1 MGHRA, CDR2 YSYEKL. The CDR3 region is CASSQDIREISNTEAFF. The DNA of the CDR3 is TGCGCCAGCAGCCAAGATATCAGGGAAATATCGAACACTGAAGCTTTCTTT.

The chain joins TRBV18 to TRBJ2-7; 12 bases line up with TRBD1. The CDR3 sequence is 14 residues long. Germline-derived CDR1 and CDR2 are KGHSH and LQKENI. With V trimmed by 3 bases and J by 6 bases, 3 bases remained unmatched. CDR3 region: CASSPGQGAVEQYF. Written as DNA, the CDR3 is TGTGCCAGCTCACCGGGACAGGGGGCTGTCGAGCAGTACTTC.

This clone has just one count. The rearrangement links TRBV19 to TRBJ1-2; D is unresolved. Deletions cut 5 bases from V and 8 bases from J, with 18 bases between. CDR3 size: 14 residues. The V gene's germline CDR1 is LNHDA and CDR2 SQIVND (reference sequence). The CDR3: CASSRSGTSRGYTF. The CDR3 DNA sequence: TGTGCCAGTAGTCGTTCCGGCACCTCCCGGGGCTACACCTTC.

The chain combines TRBV20-1 with TRBJ2-5; D remains unclear. This CDR3 is built from 11 residues. Trimming shortened V by 4 bases and J by 2 bases, and 5 bases separated the two germline ends. Germline-derived CDR1 and CDR2 are DFQATT and SNEGSKA (reference sequence). This CDR3 is CSAKIQETQYF. The DNA for the CDR3 is TGCAGTGCTAAGATACAAGAGACCCAGTACTTC.

V usage is TRBV7-2 and J usage is TRBJ2-1; D is uncertain. This CDR3 is 13 amino acids long. V was shortened by 5 bases and J by 4 bases, with 9 bases between the two germline ends. CDR1 and CDR2 (germline): SGHTA, FQGNSA. The CDR3 DNA follows: TGTGCCAGCAGCACGCAGGTTTACAATGAGCAGTTCTTC. Protein sequence: CASSTQVYNEQFF.

This clone counts as medium-sized (0.01 to 0.1%). The gene calls are TRBV7-9 and TRBJ1-4; D unclear. Between the trimmed V and J ends, which lost 5 bases and 8 bases, there was a span of 18 bases. The V gene's germline CDR1 is SEHNR and CDR2 FQNEAQ (reference sequence). The CDR3 runs to 15 residues. The CDR3 sequence: CASSPPEALGEKLFF. As DNA, the CDR3 is TGTGCCAGCAGCCCCCCAGAAGCCCTGGGAGAAAAACTGTTTTTT.

The chain recombines TRBV5-1 with TRBJ2-5; 8 positions agree with TRBD2. This CDR3 spans 13 amino acids. Trimming cost V 0 bases and J 5 bases; bases outside gene matches: 0. In germline, CDR1 is SGHRS, CDR2 YFSETQ. DNA of the CDR3: TGCGCCAGCAGCTTGGCGGGAGGGGAGACCCAGTACTTC. Translation gives CASSLAGGETQYF.